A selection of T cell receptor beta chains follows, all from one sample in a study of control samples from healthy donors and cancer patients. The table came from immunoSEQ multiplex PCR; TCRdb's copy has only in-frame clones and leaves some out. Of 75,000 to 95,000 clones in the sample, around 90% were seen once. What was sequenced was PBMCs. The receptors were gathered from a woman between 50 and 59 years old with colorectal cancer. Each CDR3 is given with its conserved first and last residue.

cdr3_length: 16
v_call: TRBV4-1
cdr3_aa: CASSHALASHYNEQFF

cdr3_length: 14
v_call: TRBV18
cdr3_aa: CASSRLSQNYGYTF

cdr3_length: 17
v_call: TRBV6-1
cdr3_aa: CASSDWTVIATNEKLFF

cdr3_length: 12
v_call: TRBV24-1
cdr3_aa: CATSGGGYGYTF

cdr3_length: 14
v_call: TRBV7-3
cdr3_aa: CASGSGGAADTQYF

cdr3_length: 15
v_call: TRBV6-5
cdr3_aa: CASSYSGGLNTEAFF

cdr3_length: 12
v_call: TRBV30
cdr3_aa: CAWRGSTETQYF

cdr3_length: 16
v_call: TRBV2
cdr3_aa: CASSGDRDHGGEKLFF

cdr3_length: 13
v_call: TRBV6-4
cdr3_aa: CASSDSIASPLHF

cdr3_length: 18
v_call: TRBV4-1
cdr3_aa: CASSRASGLAGVGNEQFF

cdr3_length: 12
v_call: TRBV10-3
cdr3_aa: CAISDKNYGYTF

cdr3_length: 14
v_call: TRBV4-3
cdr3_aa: CASSQVTETNEQFF

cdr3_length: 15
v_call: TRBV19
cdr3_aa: CASRVASTGFNGYTF

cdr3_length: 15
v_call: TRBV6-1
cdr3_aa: CASRTQQGANTEAFF

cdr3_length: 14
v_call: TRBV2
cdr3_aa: CASTPPGRHTEAFF

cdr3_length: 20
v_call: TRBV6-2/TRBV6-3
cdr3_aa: CASSCPTSGGLCTPQETQYF

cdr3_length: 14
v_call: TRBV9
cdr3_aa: CASSASGRNTEAFF

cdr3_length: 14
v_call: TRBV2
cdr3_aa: CASTSQGRNEKLFF

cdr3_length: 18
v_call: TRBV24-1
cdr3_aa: CATSDSRATARGGDEQFF

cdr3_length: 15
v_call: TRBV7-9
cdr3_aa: CARYERTGKSETQYF

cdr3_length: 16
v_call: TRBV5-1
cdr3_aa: CASRGIRVASDSPLHF

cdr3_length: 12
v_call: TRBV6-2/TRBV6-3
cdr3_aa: CASSLAGETQYF

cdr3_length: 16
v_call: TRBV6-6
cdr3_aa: CASSYDSHTIGYTIYF

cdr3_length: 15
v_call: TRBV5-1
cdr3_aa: CASSLGGGGMKTQYF

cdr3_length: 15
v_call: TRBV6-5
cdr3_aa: CASRLGQGFYNEQFF

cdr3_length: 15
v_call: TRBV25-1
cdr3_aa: CASSEYGLENTEAFF

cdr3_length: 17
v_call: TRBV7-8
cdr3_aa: CASSPRARHRGDSPLHF

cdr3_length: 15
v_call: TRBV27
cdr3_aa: CASRLDRIGGSPLHF

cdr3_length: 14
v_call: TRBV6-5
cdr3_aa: CASSAGRRGHEQFF

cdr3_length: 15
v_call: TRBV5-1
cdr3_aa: CASRLAGGNTGELFF

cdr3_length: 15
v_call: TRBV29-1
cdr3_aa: CSVGHGRGSNEKLFF

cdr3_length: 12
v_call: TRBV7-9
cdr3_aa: CASSSSGDTQYF

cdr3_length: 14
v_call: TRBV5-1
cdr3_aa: CASSPADYTDTQYF

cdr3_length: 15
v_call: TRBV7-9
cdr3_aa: CASIWGDRPYNEQFF

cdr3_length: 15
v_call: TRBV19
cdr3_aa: CASSIGQGAGETQYF

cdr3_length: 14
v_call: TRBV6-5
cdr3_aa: CASSRTGGTYGYTF

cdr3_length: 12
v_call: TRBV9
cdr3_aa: CASSVTGWPQYF

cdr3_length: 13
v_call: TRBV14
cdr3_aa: CASSQGSYNEQFF

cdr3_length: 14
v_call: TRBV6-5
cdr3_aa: CASTGGGSNQPQHF

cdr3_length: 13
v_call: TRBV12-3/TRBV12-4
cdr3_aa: CASSRTANYGYTF

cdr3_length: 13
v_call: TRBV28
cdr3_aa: CASSNSLGYGYTF

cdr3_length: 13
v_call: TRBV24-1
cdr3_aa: CATSATGLYGYTF

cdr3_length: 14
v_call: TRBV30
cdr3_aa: CAWRRRDSRGGYTF

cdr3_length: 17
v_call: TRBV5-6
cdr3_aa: CASSHGAAGTLGGTIYF

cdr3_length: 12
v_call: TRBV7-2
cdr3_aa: CASSPGPRGYTF

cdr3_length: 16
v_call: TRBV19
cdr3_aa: CASSIFGRRDTGELFF

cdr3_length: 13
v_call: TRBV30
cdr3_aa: CAWSKQGIGPLHF

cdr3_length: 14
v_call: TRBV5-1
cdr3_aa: CASSRQGGDTEAFF

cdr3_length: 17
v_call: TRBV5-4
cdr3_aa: CASSLGQGGSGANVLTF

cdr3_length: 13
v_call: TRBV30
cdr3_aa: CAWSPGMNYGYTF

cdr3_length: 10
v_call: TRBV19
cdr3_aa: CASRDNRLFF